These T cell receptor beta chains were read from a single sample in a study of blood T cell repertoires in COVID-19. The protocol was immunoSEQ multiplex PCR, while the TCRdb copy is restricted to in-frame clones and leaves out a portion. Of about 270,000 clones in the sample, 85% to 90% were seen once. The sample consisted of PBMCs or T cells enriched from blood (not recorded which). The receptors shown here come from a woman aged 18-29 years who had recovered from COVID-19. CDR3s leave out the opening cysteine and the closing phenylalanine or tryptophan.

J	V	CDR3
TRBJ1-2	TRBV3-1/TRBV3-2	ASSSRLANYGYT
TRBJ2-7	TRBV28	ASSFPGTSGPRQY
TRBJ1-2	TRBV6-5	ASMEGGGGKGYT
TRBJ1-2	TRBV7-2	ASSVRQASPYGYT
TRBJ1-4	TRBV11-2	ASSYTGNLNEKLF
TRBJ1-5	TRBV2	ASGGNNQPQH
TRBJ1-2	TRBV5-1	ASSLNFGTGYGYT
TRBJ1-5	TRBV28	ASSLEQGLHSNQPQH
TRBJ1-6	TRBV18	ASSPRTGGNNSPLH
TRBJ1-2	TRBV28	ASSLDPGTFSGYT
TRBJ2-5	TRBV9	ASSLAGGSETQY
TRBJ1-2	TRBV6-1	ASSDPTGLRGYT
TRBJ2-5	TRBV6-2/TRBV6-3	ASSSRRPGGAQGRTETQY
TRBJ1-6	TRBV18	ASSPGGVGFGGISYNSPLH
TRBJ2-7	TRBV27	ASSYNRGINEQY
TRBJ1-2	TRBV19	ASSIDQTVYGYT
TRBJ1-5	TRBV28	ASSTPHQPQH
TRBJ2-3	TRBV10-3	AISVAGGRTDTQY
TRBJ1-5	TRBV19	ASSITWTVNQPQH
TRBJ2-3	TRBV18	ASSGSAADTQY
TRBJ1-1	TRBV28	ASGTGGAYTEAF
TRBJ1-2	TRBV14	ASSQDRVGAYGYT
TRBJ2-1	TRBV5-1	ASSQQGSSYNEQF
TRBJ2-1	TRBV7-2	ASSLEWTSIEQF
TRBJ1-2	TRBV10-3	AIRGQAAYGYT
TRBJ1-5	TRBV6-5	ASRPLEGLQPQH
TRBJ1-2	TRBV5-4	ASSNGQGGIYGYT
TRBJ1-5	TRBV15	ATSREGSGQPQH
TRBJ1-2	TRBV7-9	ASSPLSGGSDGYT
TRBJ1-1	TRBV29-1	SARQGPEAF
TRBJ2-7	TRBV12-5	ASGPPGRGSSYEQY
TRBJ1-2	TRBV27	ASSLSAGNGYT
TRBJ2-7	TRBV9	ASSVGGTSGDSYEQY
TRBJ2-3	TRBV19	ASRGGVTDTQY
TRBJ1-2	TRBV29-1	SVEDLWDSNYGYT
TRBJ1-5	TRBV3-1/TRBV3-2	ASQQGGNQPQH
TRBJ2-6	TRBV5-4	ASSLARGASGANVLT
TRBJ1-4	TRBV6-5	ASNRPTNEKLF
TRBJ1-3	TRBV2	ASSVRGAGNTIY
TRBJ2-1	TRBV5-1	ASSWGGYEQF
TRBJ1-6	TRBV20-1	SASVPWTASYNSPLH
TRBJ1-5	TRBV18	ASSLGLLGQPQH
TRBJ2-1	TRBV5-4	ASSPGTSIDNEQF
TRBJ2-7	TRBV7-9	ASSPHLATTNYEQY
TRBJ1-2	TRBV20-1	SAPGDGGYT